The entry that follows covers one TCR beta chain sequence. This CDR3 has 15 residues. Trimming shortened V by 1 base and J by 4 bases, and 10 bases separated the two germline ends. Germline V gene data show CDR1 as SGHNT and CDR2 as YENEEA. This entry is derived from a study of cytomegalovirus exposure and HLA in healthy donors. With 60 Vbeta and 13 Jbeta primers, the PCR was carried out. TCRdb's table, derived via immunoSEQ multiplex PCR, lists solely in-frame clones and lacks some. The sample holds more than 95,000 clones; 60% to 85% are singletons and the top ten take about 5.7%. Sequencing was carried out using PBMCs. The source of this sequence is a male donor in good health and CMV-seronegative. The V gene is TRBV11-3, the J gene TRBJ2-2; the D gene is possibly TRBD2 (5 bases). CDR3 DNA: TGTGCCAGCAGCTTAGGAGGGCGCAGCACCGGGGAGCTGTTTTTT. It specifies CASSLGGRSTGELFF.